Below, 17 T cell receptor beta chains from the same sample are listed, as sequenced in a study of blood T cell repertoires in COVID-19. TCRdb keeps only in-frame clones here, not all; method: immunoSEQ multiplex PCR. The sample has approximately 300,000 clones, 85% to 90% seen once. The specimen was peripheral blood. The receptors were sampled from a woman between 50 and 59 years old with COVID-19, enrolled during active disease.

J is TRBJ2-1 and V is TRBV29-1; perhaps TRBD1 as D (6 bases). There are 13 residues in the CDR3. V lost 8 bases, J lost 7 bases, and 18 bases lay in between. The germline gives CDR1 SQVTM, CDR2 ANQGSEA. The CDR3, as DNA: TGCAGCTTATCAAGGACAGCGAATAATGAGCAGTTCTTC. Amino acid sequence: CSLSRTANNEQFF.

The gene calls are TRBV3-1 (or the pseudogene TRBV3-2) and TRBJ1-2, with 7 bases lining up with TRBD1. The germline gives CDR1 LGHDT, CDR2 YNNKEL (reference sequence). The CDR3 has 15 residues. Unmatched junction bases numbered 9, after V lost 4 bases and J lost 4 bases. CDR3 bases: TGTGCCAGCAGCCTGCGGGACAGCCCTTTCTATGGCTACACCTTC. It codes for CASSLRDSPFYGYTF.

V gene TRBV2 combines with J gene TRBJ1-1; 7 bases are a match to TRBD1. Germline trimming cut 6 bases from V and 2 bases from J; bases unmatched to any gene: 9. CDR3 size: 15 residues. The germline V gene encodes CDR1 SNHLY and CDR2 FYNNEI. CDR3 loop: CASSSAGTVNTEAFF. In DNA form, the CDR3 reads TGTGCCAGCAGCAGCGCCGGGACAGTAAACACTGAAGCTTTCTTT.

This chain uses TRBV11-3 with TRBJ1-4, with a possible D match to TRBD1 (6 bases). Germline values: CDR1 SGHNT, CDR2 YENEEA. V lost 5 bases and J 8 bases, leaving 27 bases between the germline ends. This CDR3 region has 18 residues. Here the CDR3 reads CASSPTHPKQGSREKLFF. The CDR3, as DNA: TGTGCCAGCAGCCCCACCCATCCCAAGCAGGGGTCTCGGGAAAAACTGTTTTTT. The full variable domain, in which reference TRBV11-3 and TRBJ1-4 provide the parts outside the CDR3, is EAGVVQSPRYKIIEKKQPVAFWCNPISGHNTLYWYLQNLGQGPELLIRYENEEAVDDSQLPKDRFSAERLKGVDSTLKIQPAELGDSAVYLCASSPTHPKQGSREKLFFGSGTQLSVL.

The chain carries TRBV30 and TRBJ1-1, with a weak D call TRBD1 (5 bases). V lost 1 base and J 1 base, leaving 10 bases between the germline ends. The germline gives CDR1 GTSNPN, CDR2 SVGIG (reference sequence). The CDR3 extends over 14 amino acids. The CDR3 protein is CAWSGLTANTEAFF. The DNA for the CDR3 is TGTGCCTGGAGTGGTTTGACAGCGAACACTGAAGCTTTCTTT.

The chain carries TRBV28 and TRBJ2-7; 11 bases agree with TRBD2. V gave up 3 bases and J gave up 7 bases; unmatched junction bases: 20. Germline V lookup: CDR1 MDHEN, CDR2 SYDVKM. The CDR3 loop spans 19 amino acids. The CDR3 reads CASSFYYTTSGTVGGEQYF. In DNA form, the CDR3 reads TGTGCCAGCAGTTTTTATTATACGACTAGCGGGACGGTTGGGGGTGAGCAGTACTTC.

This clone was seen at least ten times. The chain links TRBV30 to TRBJ1-5; perhaps TRBD1 as D (6 bases). The germline V gene has CDR1 GTSNPN and CDR2 SVGIG (reference sequence). This CDR3 spans 12 amino acids. Trimming took off 5 bases at V and 5 bases at J, with 10 bases between the two ends. This CDR3 reads CAWCSGDQPQHF. Here the CDR3 DNA reads TGTGCCTGGTGTTCAGGGGATCAGCCCCAGCATTTT.

This chain links TRBV2 with TRBJ1-4; the D gene is possibly TRBD1 (6 bases). The CDR3 contains 15 residues. Germline CDR1 SNHLY, CDR2 FYNNEI. V was pared by 2 bases and J by 8 bases, with 15 bases between. CDR3: CASSEQGTRLEKLFF. The CDR3 bases are TGTGCCAGCAGTGAACAGGGGACACGACTGGAAAAACTGTTTTTT.

The rearrangement uses TRBV7-6 and TRBJ2-3; TRBD2 matches 7 bases. Germline values: CDR1 SGHVS, CDR2 FNYEAQ. The junction had 5 bases not matched to a gene; V was cut back by 1 base and J by 4 bases. This CDR3 spans 15 amino acids. This chain's CDR3 is CASSLGLLAADTQYF. CDR3 sequence (DNA): TGTGCCAGCAGCTTAGGACTCCTAGCGGCAGATACGCAGTATTTT. The variable domain in full, with the rest retrieved from reference TRBV7-6 and TRBJ2-3, is GAGVSQSPRYKVTKRGQDVALRCDPISGHVSLYWYRQALGQGPEFLTYFNYEAQQDKSGLPNDRFSAERPEGSISTLTIQRTEQRDSAMYRCASSLGLLAADTQYFGPGTRLTVL.

The chain couples TRBV10-3 to TRBJ1-1, with TRBD1 matching over 10 bases. Per the germline V gene, CDR1 is ENHRY and CDR2 is SYGVKD. The CDR3 has 15 residues. V lost 7 bases, J lost 4 bases, and 9 bases stayed unmatched. The CDR3 bases are TGTGCCATCACCGGGACAGGGGCGACGGGCACTGAAGCTTTCTTT. Amino acid sequence: CAITGTGATGTEAFF.

Only one count was recorded for this clone. The gene calls are TRBV9 and TRBJ2-3; TRBD2 aligns across 7 bases. Germline CDR1 is SGDLS and CDR2 is YYNGEE. The V and J ends lost 1 base and 1 base, in that order; junction bases with no gene match: 6. CDR3 length equals 16 residues. The CDR3 loop is CASSVTSVGGTDTQYF. The CDR3 coding sequence is TGTGCCAGCAGCGTAACTAGCGTGGGAGGCACAGATACGCAGTATTTT. Full variable domain (remainder filled in from reference TRBV9 and TRBJ2-3): DSGVTQTPKHLITATGQRVTLRCSPRSGDLSVYWYQQSLDQGLQFLIQYYNGEERAKGNILERFSAQQFPDLHSELNLSSLELGDSALYFCASSVTSVGGTDTQYFGPGTRLTVL.

This chain joins TRBV19 and TRBJ2-5; 8 bases agree with TRBD1. Losses at the gene ends were 3 bases for V and 4 bases for J; bases not matched to a gene: 16. This CDR3 is 18 amino acids long. Germline CDR1 LNHDA, CDR2 SQIVND (reference sequence). The CDR3 loop is CASSINPLSRGRGETQYF. CDR3 in DNA: TGTGCCAGTAGTATTAACCCCCTCTCCAGGGGGCGAGGAGAGACCCAGTACTTC.

The J gene is TRBJ2-5, the V gene TRBV4-3; D may be TRBD1 (5 bases). There are 15 residues in the CDR3. The germline V gene has CDR1 LGHNA and CDR2 YSLEER. The V end lost 1 base, the J end lost 2 bases, and 11 bases lay between the germline ends. CDR3 bases: TGCGCCAGCAGCCAAGGACAGACCTTTCAAGAGACCCAGTACTTC. It translates to CASSQGQTFQETQYF.

The chain combines TRBV11-2 with TRBJ2-2; TRBD2 might be the D (5 bases). Trimming stripped 7 bases from V and 4 bases from J, with 13 bases between. CDR3 length equals 14 residues. Germline assignment: CDR1 SGHAT and CDR2 FQNNGV. CDR3 residues: CASTPSGSTGELFF. The CDR3 DNA follows: TGTGCCAGCACCCCCAGCGGAAGCACCGGGGAGCTGTTTTTT.

The J gene is TRBJ2-1, the V gene TRBV7-6, with D perhaps matching TRBD1 (6 bases). CDR1 is SGHVS, CDR2 FNYEAQ, per germline. Trimming removed 0 bases at V and 3 bases at J, with 12 bases between. The CDR3 extends over 16 amino acids. CDR3 sequence reads: CASSLAGGYLYNEQFF. The DNA of the CDR3 is TGTGCCAGCAGCTTAGCAGGGGGTTACCTCTACAATGAGCAGTTCTTC.

This chain joins TRBV18 and TRBJ1-2; 7 bases agree with TRBD1. Trimming took 4 bases from V and 5 from J; bases not matched to a gene: 10. The CDR3 sequence is 15 residues long. The germline V gene has CDR1 KGHSH and CDR2 LQKENI. CDR3 coding DNA: TGTGCCAGCTCACGGGGACAGATAGGACAATATGGCTACACCTTC. This codes for CASSRGQIGQYGYTF.

DNA for the CDR3: TGCGCCAGCAGCCAAGGAGAGCGGGGGGACTACGAGCAGTACTTC. Protein product: CASSQGERGDYEQYF. V gene TRBV4-3 combines with J gene TRBJ2-7; 9 positions agree with TRBD2. In germline, CDR1 is LGHNA, CDR2 YSLEER. CDR3 length equals 15 residues. Germline trimming cut 1 base from V and 3 bases from J; bases unmatched to any gene: 4.